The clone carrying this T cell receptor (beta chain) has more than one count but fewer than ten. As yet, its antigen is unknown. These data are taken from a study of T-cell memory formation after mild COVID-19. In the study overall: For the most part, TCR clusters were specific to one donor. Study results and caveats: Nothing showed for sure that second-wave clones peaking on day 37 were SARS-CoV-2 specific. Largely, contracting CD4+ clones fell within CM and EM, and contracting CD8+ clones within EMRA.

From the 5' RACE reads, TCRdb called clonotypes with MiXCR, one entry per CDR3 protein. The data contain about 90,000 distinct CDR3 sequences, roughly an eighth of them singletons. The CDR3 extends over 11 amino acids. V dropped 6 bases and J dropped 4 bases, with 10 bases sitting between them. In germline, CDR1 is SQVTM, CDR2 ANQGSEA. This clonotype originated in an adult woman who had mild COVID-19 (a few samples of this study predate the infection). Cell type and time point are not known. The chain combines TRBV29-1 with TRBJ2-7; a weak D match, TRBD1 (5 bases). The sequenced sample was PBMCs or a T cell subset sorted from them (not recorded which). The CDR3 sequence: CSVAQGYEQYF. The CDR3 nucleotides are TGCAGCGTCGCCCAGGGTTACGAGCAGTACTTC.